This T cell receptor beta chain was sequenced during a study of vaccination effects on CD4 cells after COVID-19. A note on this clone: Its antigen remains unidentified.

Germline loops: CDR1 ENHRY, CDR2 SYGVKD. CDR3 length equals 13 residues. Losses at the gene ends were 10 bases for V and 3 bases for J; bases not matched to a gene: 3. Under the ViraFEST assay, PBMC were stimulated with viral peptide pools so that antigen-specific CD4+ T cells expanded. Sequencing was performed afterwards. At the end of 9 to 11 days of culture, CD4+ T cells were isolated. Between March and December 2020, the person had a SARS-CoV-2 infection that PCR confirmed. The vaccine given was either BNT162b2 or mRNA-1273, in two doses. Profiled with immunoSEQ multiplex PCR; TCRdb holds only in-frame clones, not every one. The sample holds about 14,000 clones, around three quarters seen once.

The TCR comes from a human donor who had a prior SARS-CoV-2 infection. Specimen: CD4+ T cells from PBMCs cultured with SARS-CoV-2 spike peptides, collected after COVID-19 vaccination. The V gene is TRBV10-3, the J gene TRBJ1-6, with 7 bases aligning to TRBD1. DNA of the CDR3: TGTGCCAGCGGGGACAGCTATAATTCACCCCTCCACTTT. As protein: CASGDSYNSPLHF.